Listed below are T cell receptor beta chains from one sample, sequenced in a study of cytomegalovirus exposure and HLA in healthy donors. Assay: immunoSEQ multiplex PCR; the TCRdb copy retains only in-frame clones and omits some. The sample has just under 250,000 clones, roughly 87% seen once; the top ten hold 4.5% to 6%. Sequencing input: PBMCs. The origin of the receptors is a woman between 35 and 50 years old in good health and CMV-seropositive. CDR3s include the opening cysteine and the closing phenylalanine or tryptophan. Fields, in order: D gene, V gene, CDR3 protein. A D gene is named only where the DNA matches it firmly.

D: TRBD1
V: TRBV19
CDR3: CASIGTGGFGNSPLHF

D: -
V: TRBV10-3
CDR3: CAISEGTTNYGYTF

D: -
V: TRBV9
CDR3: CASSPTPREPQHF

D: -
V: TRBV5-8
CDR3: CASSSEASPSYGYTF

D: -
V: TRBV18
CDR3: CASSSASKPTGELFF

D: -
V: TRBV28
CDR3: CASRFGGAAHGYTF

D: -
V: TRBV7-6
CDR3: CASSTGEGNTIYF

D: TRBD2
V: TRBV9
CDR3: CASSRIGLAGGGETQYF

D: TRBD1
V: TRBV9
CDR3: CASSETGAGNTIYF

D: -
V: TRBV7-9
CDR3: CASSPGGGEAFF

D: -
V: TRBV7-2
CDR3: CASSLITRRGQYF

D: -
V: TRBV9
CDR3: CASSVQGNYGYTF

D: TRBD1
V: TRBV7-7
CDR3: CASSSATGDQETQYF

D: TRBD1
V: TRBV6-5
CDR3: CASRTDRATEAFF

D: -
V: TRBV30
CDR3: CAWTGKITEAFF

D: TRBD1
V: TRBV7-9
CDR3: CASSRQGAADTQYF

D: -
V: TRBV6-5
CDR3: CASRSTGNTEAFF

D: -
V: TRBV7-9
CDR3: CASTLLPSGEQFF

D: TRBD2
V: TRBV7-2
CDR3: CASSFSGGAAADTQYF

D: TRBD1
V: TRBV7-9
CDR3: CSSSPDRGRDGYTF

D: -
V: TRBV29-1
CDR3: CSVLQGNTEAFF

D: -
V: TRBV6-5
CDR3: CASSYRRGNQPQHF

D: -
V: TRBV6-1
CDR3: CASSPFGGSYTEAFF

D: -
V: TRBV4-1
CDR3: CASSQGLSQVSNEQFF

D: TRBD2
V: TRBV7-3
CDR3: CASSSGLAGGANEQFF

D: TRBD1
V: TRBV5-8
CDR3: CASSLADRARYGYTF

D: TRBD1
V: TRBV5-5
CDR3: CASRGALQGAGGNTIYF

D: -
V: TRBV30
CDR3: CAWRYYREKLSYGYTF

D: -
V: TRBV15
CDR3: CATSREVLAVSGANVLTF

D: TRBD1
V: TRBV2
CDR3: CASKRTGLSEQYF

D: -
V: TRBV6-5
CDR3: CASSPRQWRDTQYF

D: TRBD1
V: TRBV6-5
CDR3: CASSYSTGDRPYGYTF

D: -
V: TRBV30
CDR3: CAWTIGANSPLHF

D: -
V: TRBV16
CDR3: CASSQSGRGLRNGYTF

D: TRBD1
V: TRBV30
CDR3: CAWSVPGTGKETQYF

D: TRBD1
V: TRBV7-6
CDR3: CASSRYTGGDTEAFF

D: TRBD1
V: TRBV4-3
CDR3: CASSQRTGGDEQYF

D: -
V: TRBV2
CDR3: CASSEQGYGYTF

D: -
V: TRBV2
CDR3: CASTRIRDTQYF

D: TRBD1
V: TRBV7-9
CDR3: CASSSQGATEAFF

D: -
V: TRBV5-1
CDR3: CASSFRPGTGSDTQYF

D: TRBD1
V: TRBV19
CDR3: CASARDRGLIGNQPQHF

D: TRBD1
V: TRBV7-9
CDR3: CASSFRPGGVGGETQYF

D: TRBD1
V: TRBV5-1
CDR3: CASSLHRQGLAYEQYF

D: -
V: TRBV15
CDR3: CATSRVVVQGAGNEQFF

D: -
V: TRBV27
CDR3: CASKFYFTGDYEQYF

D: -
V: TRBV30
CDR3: CAWGPRRPNEKLFF

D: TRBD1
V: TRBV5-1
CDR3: CASSLSRTGITPWEGYTF

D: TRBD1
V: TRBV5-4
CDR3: CASSFTGVGGYTF

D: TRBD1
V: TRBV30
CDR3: CAWSRQGGQPQHF

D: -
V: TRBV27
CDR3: CASSLGGLGYEQYF

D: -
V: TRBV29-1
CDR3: CSVEKGGLVGSYNEQFF

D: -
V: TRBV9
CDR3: CASSVGGFTGELFF

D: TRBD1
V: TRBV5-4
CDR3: CASSPDRERTNEKLFF

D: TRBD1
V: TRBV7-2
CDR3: CASSMRGPRSGNTIYF

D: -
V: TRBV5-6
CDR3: CASSSNWELFF

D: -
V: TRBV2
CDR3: CASIQGQSYEQYF

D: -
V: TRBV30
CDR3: CAWSTIRGFHSPLHF

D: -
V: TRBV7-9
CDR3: CASSVQGGKNIQYF